These 30 T cell receptor beta chains came from one sample sequenced in a study of blood T cells in healthy people across ages. Together with a sample-barcoded 5' primer, a J-beta primer mix was included in a second PCR lasting about 7 to 11 cycles. TCRdb independently ran MiXCR on the 5' RACE reads; one entry per CDR3 protein. The sample carries 650,000 to 1,000,000 distinct CDR3 sequences, about 42% recorded once. Input material: blood. These receptor sequences come from a man older than 75 in good health.

Many counts were recorded for this clonotype. The genes are TRBV7-2 and TRBJ1-1, with 7 bases identical to TRBD1. The CDR3 loop spans 15 amino acids. The V gene's germline CDR1 is SGHTA and CDR2 FQGNSA. V lost 6 bases, J lost 0 bases, and 7 bases stayed unmatched. The CDR3, as DNA: TGTGCCAGCAGGGTACAGGGGTCCCTGAACACTGAAGCTTTCTTT. Amino acid sequence: CASRVQGSLNTEAFF. Supplemented by reference TRBV7-2 and TRBJ1-1, the full variable domain reads GAGVSQSPSNKVTEKGKDVELRCDPISGHTALYWYRQSLGQGLEFLIYFQGNSAPDKSGLPSDRFSAERTGGSVSTLTIQRTQQEDSAVYLCASRVQGSLNTEAFFGQGTRLTVV.

The CDR3 sequence: CASSRAGQFNEKLFF. The CDR3 DNA follows: TGCGCCAGCAGCCGAGCGGGACAGTTTAATGAAAAACTGTTTTTT. This chain joins TRBV5-1 and TRBJ1-4; 7 bases line up with TRBD1. J was trimmed by 4 bases and V by 4 bases; bases with no gene match: 7. This CDR3 is 15 amino acids long. Per germline, CDR1 SGHRS and CDR2 YFSETQ.

This clonotype was seen a few times. The chain recombines TRBV20-1 with TRBJ1-1, with 7 bases lining up with TRBD1. V gave up 5 bases and J gave up 2 bases; unmatched junction bases: 11. In germline, CDR1 is DFQATT, CDR2 SNEGSKA (reference sequence). CDR3 length equals 15 residues. The chain's CDR3 is CSADNSGTVNTEAFF. In nucleotides, the CDR3 is TGCAGTGCTGACAATTCGGGGACAGTTAACACTGAAGCTTTCTTT.

The rearrangement joins TRBV10-3 to TRBJ2-1; no definite D call. V gave up 4 bases and J gave up 7 bases, with 14 bases separating them. The germline V gene encodes CDR1 ENHRY and CDR2 SYGVKD. CDR3 length: 14 residues. CDR3 loop: CAISVDTARNEQFF. The CDR3 nucleotides read TGTGCCATCAGTGTCGATACAGCACGGAATGAGCAGTTCTTC.

There are a few counts of this clonotype. This sequence joins TRBV4-2 and TRBJ2-3; D may be TRBD1 (6 bases). Per the germline V gene, CDR1 is LGHNA and CDR2 is YNFKEQ. The CDR3 is made up of 14 amino acids. The V end lost 0 bases, the J end lost 5 bases, and 9 bases lay between the germline ends. The CDR3 loop reads CASSQETGQDTQYF. The CDR3 DNA reads TGTGCCAGCAGCCAAGAAACGGGACAAGATACGCAGTATTTT.

The rearrangement uses TRBV25-1 and TRBJ2-1; possibly TRBD2 for D (5 bases). The length of the CDR3 is 15 residues. CDR1 and CDR2 from the germline V gene are MGHDK and SYGVNS. Deletions cut 3 bases from V and 7 bases from J, with 16 bases between. CDR3 amino acids: CASSDLIGKRNEQFF. The CDR3 coding sequence is TGTGCCAGCAGTGATCTTATCGGGAAGAGGAATGAGCAGTTCTTC.

This clonotype was seen only a few times. This sequence joins TRBV5-1 and TRBJ2-1, with TRBD2 identical over 10 bases. V was clipped by 1 base and J by 8 bases; unmatched bases: 12. CDR1 and CDR2 (germline): SGHRS, YFSETQ. The CDR3 is 17 residues long. This CDR3 is CASSLPTLQREGHEQFF. The DNA of the CDR3 is TGCGCCAGCAGCTTGCCAACACTACAGCGGGAGGGCCATGAGCAGTTCTTC.

The CDR3 region is CASSFGTSTGASTDTQYF. CDR3 sequence (DNA): TGTGCCAGCAGCTTCGGGACTAGCACGGGAGCTAGCACAGATACGCAGTATTTT. This sequence joins TRBV7-8 and TRBJ2-3, with 9 bases fitting TRBD2. Trimming removed 3 bases from V and 0 bases from J; junction bases left unmatched: 10. Germline CDR1 SGHVS, CDR2 FQNEAQ. The CDR3 spans 18 residues.

The sample holds a few counts of this clonotype. The CDR3: CSAGAGMGNQPQHF. DNA for the CDR3: TGCAGTGCCGGAGCAGGGATGGGCAATCAGCCCCAGCATTTT. The chain combines TRBV20-1 with TRBJ1-5, with a tentative D call TRBD1 (5 bases). V lost 6 bases to trimming and J lost 2 bases, with 14 bases between them. Germline loops: CDR1 DFQATT, CDR2 SNEGSKA (reference sequence). The CDR3 length is 14 residues.

The chain joins TRBV20-1 to TRBJ1-5; D remains ambiguous. Germline CDR1 is DFQATT and CDR2 is SNEGSKA (reference sequence). The CDR3 is made up of 14 amino acids. V shed 0 bases and J shed 0 bases, with 6 bases lying between them. The DNA for the CDR3 is TGCAGTGCTAGAGATAAGATTAGCAATCAGCCCCAGCATTTT. Protein sequence: CSARDKISNQPQHF.

The CDR3 is CASSLGGGPPTGEQFF. The CDR3 bases are TGTGCCAGCAGCTTAGGGGGCGGTCCCCCGACGGGAGAGCAGTTCTTC. The chain is built from TRBV11-2 and TRBJ2-1; the D gene could be TRBD1 or TRBD2 (5 bases each). The V end lost 1 base, the J end lost 10 bases, and 20 bases lay between the germline ends. Looked up from germline, CDR1 is SGHAT and CDR2 is FQNNGV. There are 16 residues in the CDR3.

This clonotype has at least ten counts. The chain has TRBV5-1 and TRBJ2-5, with D tentatively TRBD2 (6 bases). The V gene lost 6 bases and the J gene lost 0 bases, with 15 bases spanning the gap. The CDR3 runs 15 residues. Germline assignment: CDR1 SGHRS and CDR2 YFSETQ. The chain's CDR3 is CASTMGGGYQETQYF. DNA for the CDR3: TGCGCCAGCACAATGGGAGGTGGTTACCAAGAGACCCAGTACTTC.

This clonotype was observed a few times. This chain links TRBV6-5 with TRBJ2-6; D uncertain. The germline gives CDR1 MNHEY, CDR2 SVGAGI. The V end was cut by 0 bases, the J end by 1 base, with 4 bases between. The CDR3 sequence is 15 residues long. CDR3 DNA: TGTGCCAGCAGTTACTCGAAATCTGGGGCCAACGTCCTGACTTTC. Translation gives CASSYSKSGANVLTF.

The rearrangement joins TRBV24-1 to TRBJ1-1; 8 nucleotides agree with TRBD1. CDR1 is KGHDR and CDR2 is SFDVKD in the germline V gene. Losses at the gene ends were 4 bases for V and 11 bases for J; bases not matched to a gene: 5. CDR3 length: 12 amino acids. As DNA, the CDR3 is TGTGCCACCAGTGAGGGGACAGGAAGGGCTTTCTTT. This codes for CATSEGTGRAFF.

The chain has TRBV20-1 and TRBJ2-5; TRBD1 might be the D (6 bases). The CDR3 has 13 amino acids. V lost 6 bases to trimming and J lost 3 bases, with 14 bases between them. Germline V gene sequence: CDR1 DFQATT, CDR2 SNEGSKA (reference sequence). CDR3 DNA: TGCAGTGCAGATGTTCGGGACAAAGAGACCCAGTACTTC. Translating gives CSADVRDKETQYF.

The CDR3 spells CASSLGTGTGNQPQHF. Here the CDR3 DNA reads TGTGCCAGCAGCTTGGGGACCGGGACGGGCAATCAGCCCCAGCATTTT. The chain is built from TRBV5-8 and TRBJ1-5; possibly TRBD1 for D (5 bases). The CDR3 loop spans 16 amino acids. Germline loops: CDR1 SGHTS, CDR2 YDEGEE. Trimming took off 0 bases at V and 2 bases at J, with 12 bases between the two ends.

The chain uses TRBV10-3 and TRBJ2-5; no reliable D call. With 3 bases removed from V and 3 bases from J, the gap between germline ends came to 8 bases. The CDR3 loop spans 13 amino acids. Looked up from germline, CDR1 is ENHRY and CDR2 is SYGVKD. The CDR3 DNA sequence: TGTGCCATCAGTGATGGGCCAAAAGAGACCCAGTACTTC. This translates into CAISDGPKETQYF.

In this sample, this clonotype turned up many times. The J gene is TRBJ2-7, the V gene TRBV7-2; 10 bases line up with TRBD2. The CDR3 is 17 amino acids. V lost 2 bases and J lost 6; bases outside the gene matches: 13. In germline, CDR1 is SGHTA, CDR2 FQGNSA. The CDR3 DNA follows: TGTGCCAGCAGCTTAAAACCTTTCGGGCTAGCGGGAGCCGAGCAGTACTTC. Its protein is CASSLKPFGLAGAEQYF.

Comments on this clonotype: Since a much larger clone is just one base distant, this may be a read error. The V gene is TRBV24-1, the J gene TRBJ2-1; possible D gene TRBD2, 6 bases. Germline loops: CDR1 KGHDR, CDR2 SFDVKD. The CDR3 length is 16 residues. The V end was cut by 9 bases, the J end by 5 bases, with 22 bases between. The CDR3 nucleotides read TGTGCCACCTCCGAAGACAGTAGCGGAGGGCACAATGAGCAGTTCTTC. Its protein product is CATSEDSSGGHNEQFF.

V gene TRBV2 combines with J gene TRBJ1-2; possibly TRBD1 for D (6 bases). This CDR3 is 14 amino acids long. The germline gives CDR1 SNHLY, CDR2 FYNNEI. The V end was cut by 3 bases, the J end by 0 bases, with 8 bases between. CDR3 sequence reads: CASSEDSPNYGYTF. In nucleotides, the CDR3 is TGTGCCAGCAGTGAGGACAGTCCTAACTATGGCTACACCTTC.

This chain connects TRBV2 to TRBJ1-5; D remains unclear. There are 13 residues in the CDR3. With 1 base removed from V and 10 bases from J, the gap between germline ends came to 11 bases. Germline-derived CDR1 and CDR2 are SNHLY and FYNNEI. The CDR3 is CASSEVSVAPQHF. The CDR3 coding sequence is TGTGCCAGCAGTGAAGTTTCAGTGGCACCCCAGCATTTT. Using reference TRBV2 and TRBJ1-5 for the parts outside the CDR3, the full variable domain is EPEVTQTPSHQVTQMGQEVILRCVPISNHLYFYWYRQILGQKVEFLVSFYNNEISEKSEIFDDQFSVERPDGSNFTLKIRSTKLEDSAMYFCASSEVSVAPQHFGDGTRLSIL.

This clonotype showed up many times. The chain recombines TRBV20-1 with TRBJ2-1, with D maybe TRBD2 (5 bases). There are 18 residues in the CDR3. The germline CDR1 and CDR2 sequences are DFQATT and SNEGSKA (reference sequence). Trimming took off 5 bases at V and 3 bases at J, with 26 bases between the two ends. This CDR3 reads CSARGVLNLRGNYNEQFF. The CDR3 nucleotides are TGCAGTGCTCGGGGTGTACTCAACCTGCGTGGCAACTACAATGAGCAGTTCTTC.

This clonotype appeared a few times. This chain joins TRBV20-1 and TRBJ2-7, with TRBD1 identical over 9 bases. The CDR3 covers 13 residues. Unmatched junction bases numbered 5, after V lost 6 bases and J lost 2 bases. Germline assignment: CDR1 DFQATT and CDR2 SNEGSKA (reference sequence). CDR3 nucleotide sequence: TGCAGTGCAGCGACAGGGGGAACCTACGAGCAGTACTTC. It encodes CSAATGGTYEQYF.

The V and J genes are TRBV11-2 and TRBJ2-7; 10 bases fit TRBD2. The CDR3 is 15 amino acids. From germline, CDR1 is SGHAT and CDR2 FQNNGV. V lost 5 bases and J lost 5; bases outside the gene matches: 9. CDR3 nucleotide sequence: TGTGCCAGCAGCACCGGGACTAGCGATTTGAACGAGCAGTACTTC. It specifies CASSTGTSDLNEQYF. The full variable domain, completed using reference TRBV11-2 and TRBJ2-7, is EAGVAQSPRYKIIEKRQSVAFWCNPISGHATLYWYQQILGQGPKLLIQFQNNGVVDDSQLPKDRFSAERLKGVDSTLKIQPAKLEDSAVYLCASSTGTSDLNEQYFGPGTRLTVT.

The chain recombines TRBV6-5 with TRBJ1-6; 8 positions agree with TRBD1. After removal of 6 bases from V and 10 bases from J, the junction contained 14 bases not matched to a gene. This CDR3 spans 16 amino acids. Germline CDR1 MNHEY, CDR2 SVGAGI. CDR3 DNA sequence: TGTGCCAGCAGCCCCGGCGCCGGGACAGGAGGATCACCCCTCCACTTT. This translates into CASSPGAGTGGSPLHF.

The V gene is TRBV30, the J gene TRBJ2-7; a possible D gene is TRBD2 (5 bases). Germline CDR1 and CDR2: GTSNPN and SVGIG (reference sequence). The CDR3 contains 13 residues. Trimming shortened V by 3 bases and J by 1 base, and 10 bases separated the two germline ends. Written as DNA, the CDR3 is TGTGCCTGGAGACCAGCGGCGTCCTACGAGCAGTACTTC. This codes for CAWRPAASYEQYF. Combining the CDR3 with reference TRBV30 and TRBJ2-7 gives the whole variable domain SQTIHQWPATLVQPVGSPLSLECTVEGTSNPNLYWYRQAAGRGLQLLFYSVGIGQISSEVPQNLSASRPQDRQFILSSKKLLLSDSGFYLCAWRPAASYEQYFGPGTRLTVT.

This clonotype was recorded at least ten times. The chain joins TRBV3-1 to TRBJ2-3; D remains unclear. Between the trimmed V and J ends, which lost 0 bases and 8 bases, there was a span of 9 bases. CDR3 size: 13 residues. The V gene's germline CDR1 is LGHDT and CDR2 YNNKEL (reference sequence). As DNA, the CDR3 is TGTGCCAGCAGCCAAGATGGGTGGGGTACGCAGTATTTT. Translating it yields CASSQDGWGTQYF.

The sample holds a few counts of this clonotype. CDR3 DNA: TGCGCCAGCAGCCAAGATGAGCGAGGCAGAAACACTGAAGCTTTCTTT. Its protein is CASSQDERGRNTEAFF. The chain recombines TRBV4-3 with TRBJ1-1, with D hard to call. The CDR3 has 16 residues. Germline V gene data show CDR1 as LGHNA and CDR2 as YSLEER. Trimming removed 0 bases from V and 2 bases from J, with 13 bases in between.

V and J are TRBV12-3 or TRBV12-4 and TRBJ2-7, with 7 bases matching TRBD2. V shed 1 base and J 7 bases; nucleotides not matched to a gene: 4. CDR3 length equals 13 residues. As DNA, the CDR3 is TGTGCCAGCAGTTTAGTGGAAGCGGGGGAGCAGTACTTC. Translated: CASSLVEAGEQYF.

The chain joins TRBV6-2 or TRBV6-3 to TRBJ2-1; D is unclear. Trimming cost V 5 bases and J 7 bases, with 15 bases left between them. The CDR3 length is 14 residues. Germline V CDR1 and CDR2: MNHEY, SVGEGT. The CDR3 region is CASSATEWINEQFF. The CDR3 nucleotides read TGTGCCAGCAGTGCCACGGAGTGGATTAATGAGCAGTTCTTC.